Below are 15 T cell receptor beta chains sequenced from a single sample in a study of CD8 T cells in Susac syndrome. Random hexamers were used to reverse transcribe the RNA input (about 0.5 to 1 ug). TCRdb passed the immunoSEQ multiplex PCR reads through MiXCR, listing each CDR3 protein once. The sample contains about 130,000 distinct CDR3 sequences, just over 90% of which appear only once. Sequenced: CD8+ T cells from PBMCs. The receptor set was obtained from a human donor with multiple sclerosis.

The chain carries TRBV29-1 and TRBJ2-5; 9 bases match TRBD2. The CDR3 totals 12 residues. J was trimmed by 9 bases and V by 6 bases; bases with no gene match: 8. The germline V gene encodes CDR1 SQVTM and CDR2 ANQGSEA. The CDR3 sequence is CSVHRLAEAQYF. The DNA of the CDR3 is TGCAGCGTCCACCGACTAGCGGAGGCCCAGTACTTC.

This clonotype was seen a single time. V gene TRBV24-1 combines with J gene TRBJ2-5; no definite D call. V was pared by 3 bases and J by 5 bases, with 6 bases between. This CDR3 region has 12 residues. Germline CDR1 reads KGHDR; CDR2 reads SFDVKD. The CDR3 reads CATSDRRETQYF. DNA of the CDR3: TGTGCCACCAGTGATCGAAGGGAGACCCAGTACTTC.

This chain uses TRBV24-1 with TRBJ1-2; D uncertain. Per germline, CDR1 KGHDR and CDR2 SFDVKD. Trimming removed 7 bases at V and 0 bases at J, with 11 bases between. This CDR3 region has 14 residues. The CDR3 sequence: CATSPSYPNYGYTF. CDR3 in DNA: TGTGCCACCAGCCCGTCTTATCCTAACTATGGCTACACCTTC.

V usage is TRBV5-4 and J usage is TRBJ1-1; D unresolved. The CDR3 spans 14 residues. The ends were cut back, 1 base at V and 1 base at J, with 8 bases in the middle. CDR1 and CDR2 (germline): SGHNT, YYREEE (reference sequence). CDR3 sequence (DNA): TGTGCCAGCAGCTTGCAAGGGCCGAACACTGAAGCTTTCTTT. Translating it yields CASSLQGPNTEAFF.

CDR3 loop: CASSSTEAGANVLTF. The CDR3 region has the DNA TGTGCCAGCAGCTCGACAGAGGCTGGGGCCAACGTCCTGACTTTC. The rearrangement uses TRBV7-9 and TRBJ2-6, with D possibly matching TRBD1 (5 bases). CDR3 length: 15 amino acids. The germline V and J ends were trimmed by 4 bases and 2 bases, with 9 bases remaining between them. The germline CDR1 and CDR2 sequences are SEHNR and FQNEAQ (reference sequence).

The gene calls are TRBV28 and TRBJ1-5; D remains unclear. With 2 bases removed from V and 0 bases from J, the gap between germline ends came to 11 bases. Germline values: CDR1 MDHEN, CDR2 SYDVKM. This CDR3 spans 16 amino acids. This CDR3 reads CASSLETTASNQPQHF. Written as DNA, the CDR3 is TGTGCCAGCAGTTTAGAAACAACTGCTAGCAATCAGCCCCAGCATTTT.

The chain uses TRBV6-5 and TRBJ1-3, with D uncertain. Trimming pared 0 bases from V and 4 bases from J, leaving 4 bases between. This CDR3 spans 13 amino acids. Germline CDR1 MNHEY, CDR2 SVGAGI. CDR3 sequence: CASSYSGGNTIYF. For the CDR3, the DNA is TGTGCCAGCAGTTACTCTGGGGGAAACACCATATATTTT.

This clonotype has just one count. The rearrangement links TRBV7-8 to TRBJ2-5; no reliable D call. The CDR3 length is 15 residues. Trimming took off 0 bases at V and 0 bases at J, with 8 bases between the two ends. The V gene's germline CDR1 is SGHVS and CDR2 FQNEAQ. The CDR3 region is CASSLALDNQETQYF. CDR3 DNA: TGTGCCAGCAGCTTAGCGCTCGACAACCAAGAGACCCAGTACTTC.

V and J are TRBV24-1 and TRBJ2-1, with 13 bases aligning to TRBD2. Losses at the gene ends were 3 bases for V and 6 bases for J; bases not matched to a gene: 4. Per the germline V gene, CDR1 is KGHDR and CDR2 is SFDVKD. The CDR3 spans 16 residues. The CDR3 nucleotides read TGTGCCACCAGTGATGCCGGGACTAGCGGGATCAATGAGCAGTTCTTC. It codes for CATSDAGTSGINEQFF.

CDR3 DNA sequence: TGTGCCAGCAGCTTAGTGTCTAGCGGGGCAGGGAATGAGCAGTTCTTC. Translating gives CASSLVSSGAGNEQFF. The V call is TRBV7-9, the J call TRBJ2-1; TRBD2 matches at 9 bases. After removal of 1 base from V and 7 bases from J, the junction contained 8 bases not matched to a gene. CDR3 size: 16 residues. Germline CDR1 is SEHNR and CDR2 is FQNEAQ (reference sequence).

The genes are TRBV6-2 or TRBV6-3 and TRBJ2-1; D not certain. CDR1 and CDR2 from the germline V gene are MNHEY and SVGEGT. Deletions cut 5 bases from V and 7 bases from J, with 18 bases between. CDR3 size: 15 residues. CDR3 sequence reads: CASSRGPSSANEQFF. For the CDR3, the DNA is TGTGCCAGCAGTCGAGGACCCTCCTCTGCTAATGAGCAGTTCTTC.

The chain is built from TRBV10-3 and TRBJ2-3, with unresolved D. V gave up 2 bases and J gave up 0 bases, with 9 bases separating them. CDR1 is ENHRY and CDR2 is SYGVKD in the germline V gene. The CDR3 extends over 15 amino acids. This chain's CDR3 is CAISERARSTDTQYF. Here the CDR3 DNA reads TGTGCCATCAGTGAGAGGGCTAGGAGCACAGATACGCAGTATTTT.

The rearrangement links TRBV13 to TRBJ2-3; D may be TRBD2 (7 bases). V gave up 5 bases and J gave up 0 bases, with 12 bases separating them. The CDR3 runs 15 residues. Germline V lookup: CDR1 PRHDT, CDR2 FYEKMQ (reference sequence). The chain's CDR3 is CASSKRGASTDTQYF. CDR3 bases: TGTGCCAGCAGCAAACGGGGGGCCAGCACAGATACGCAGTATTTT.

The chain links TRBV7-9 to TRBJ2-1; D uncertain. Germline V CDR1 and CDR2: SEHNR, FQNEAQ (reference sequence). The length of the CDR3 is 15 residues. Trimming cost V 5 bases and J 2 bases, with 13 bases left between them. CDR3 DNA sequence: TGTGCCAGCAGCCCCACCTACTCTCCCTACAATGAGCAGTTCTTC. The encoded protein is CASSPTYSPYNEQFF.

The CDR3 nucleotides are TGTGCCAGCAGCTTTCGGGGGCGCGAGCAGTACTTC. Its translation: CASSFRGREQYF. This chain joins TRBV7-2 and TRBJ2-7, with D perhaps assigned TRBD1 or TRBD2 (6 bases each). This CDR3 has 12 amino acids. Per the germline V gene, CDR1 is SGHTA and CDR2 is FQGNSA. Trimming pared 3 bases from V and 6 bases from J, leaving 9 bases between.